This T cell receptor (beta chain) originates from a study of Ad26.COV2.S vaccination and SARS-CoV-2 variants. General study findings and limits: Total T cell responses were possibly underestimated by TCR breadth and depth analyses.

Details on this clone: No antigen is known for it.

This CDR3 comprises 18 residues. Germline lookup yields CDR1 KGHSH and CDR2 LQKENI. The V and J ends lost 3 bases and 4 bases, in that order; junction bases with no gene match: 15. Sample treatment: around 19 received Ad26.COV2.S at low or high dose, single or two shots; about 5 received placebo; per-sample allocation not given. Sampling took place 63 days after the first vaccine or placebo injection. Clones were read by immunoSEQ multiplex PCR, and TCRdb kept only the in-frame ones, dropping some. The data hold hundreds of thousands of clones, with roughly 90% observed a single time. This sequence was found in a person between 18 and 59 years old who received the Ad26.COV2.S COVID-19 vaccine or a placebo. The chain has TRBV18 and TRBJ2-1; 7 nucleotides match TRBD2. Material: peripheral blood, obtained in a trial of Ad26.COV2.S vaccine versus placebo. Here the CDR3 reads CASSPRTHGEGPYNEQFF. The CDR3 DNA reads TGTGCCAGCTCACCCCGGACCCACGGGGAGGGCCCGTACAATGAGCAGTTCTTC.